One and the same sample provided the 10 T cell receptor beta chains below, sequenced in a study of regulatory T cells in long-lasting Graves disease (dated by TCRdb to the early 2020s). The time point label, read with the paper, signifies: newly diagnosed GD, antithyroid drugs for less than 3 months. For both TCR sequencing and RNA sequencing, RNA was extracted from PBMCs in TRIzol. The library was produced with multiplex PCR. The sequencer was an Illumina HiSeq 4000. TCR beta libraries were built with iRepertoire HTBI primers and Arm-PCR amplification of CDR3 regions. TCRdb reprocessing: public reads trimmed at Q25 with fastp, clones called with MiXCR, in-frame beta chains kept. Rows merge per CDR3 protein into single entries with the most common DNA and genes. In all, the sample holds 250,000 to 300,000 distinct CDR3 sequences, and more than 15% of those were seen once. The ten largest clonotypes hold 11% to 15% of the sample.

These data were also filed under a second study, of T cells in Graves' hyperthyroidism and ophthalmopathy.

Sequencing used peripheral blood mononuclear cells (PBMCs), obtained at new diagnosis, from a patient treated with antithyroid drugs. These receptors all stem from a woman younger than 45 with Graves disease. Donor details come from another sample of the same person, matched by shared clones.

The chain is built from TRBV6-4 and TRBJ2-3; tentative D call: TRBD2 (6 bases). In germline, CDR1 is MRHNA, CDR2 SNTAGT. The CDR3 loop spans 15 amino acids. V lost 4 bases, J lost 0 bases, and 11 bases lay in between. CDR3 nucleotide sequence: TGTGCCAGCAGTGCTAGCGCGTACAGCACAGATACGCAGTATTTT. It codes for CASSASAYSTDTQYF.

This clonotype was detected many times. The chain joins TRBV20-1 to TRBJ1-4; possibly TRBD1 for D (5 bases). From germline, CDR1 is DFQATT and CDR2 SNEGSKA (reference sequence). V was trimmed by 3 bases and J by 6 bases, leaving 14 bases between them. There are 14 residues in the CDR3. In nucleotides, the CDR3 is TGCAGTGCTAGGTCGGGACCGGGTCATGAAAAACTGTTTTTT. Translated, it gives CSARSGPGHEKLFF.

This clonotype has ten or more counts. The rearrangement uses TRBV7-9 and TRBJ2-3; D remains ambiguous. The CDR3 is 14 residues long. The germline CDR1 and CDR2 sequences are SEHNR and FQNEAQ (reference sequence). V was shortened by 2 bases and J by 2 bases, with 8 bases between the two germline ends. The CDR3 protein is CASSLTGITDTQYF. DNA of the CDR3: TGTGCCAGCAGCTTAACTGGAATCACAGATACGCAGTATTTT.

The chain links TRBV30 to TRBJ2-7; D is uncertain. CDR1 is GTSNPN and CDR2 is SVGIG in the germline V gene (reference sequence). The V gene lost 2 bases and the J gene lost 6 bases, with 14 bases spanning the gap. This CDR3 has 13 residues. Here the CDR3 reads CAWSPSAVGEQYF. The CDR3 nucleotides are TGTGCCTGGAGTCCCAGTGCTGTGGGCGAGCAGTACTTC.

This clonotype was picked up many times. This chain links TRBV20-1 with TRBJ2-4; TRBD1 aligns across 11 bases. The V and J ends lost 6 bases and 6 bases, in that order; junction bases with no gene match: 7. The CDR3 sequence is 14 residues long. The germline V gene has CDR1 DFQATT and CDR2 SNEGSKA (reference sequence). The CDR3 loop is CSARTGGEGNIQYF. CDR3 DNA sequence: TGCAGTGCCCGGACAGGGGGCGAGGGAAACATTCAGTACTTC.

A word on this clonotype: A far more abundant clone sits one base away, making this likely a read error. V usage is TRBV3-1 and J usage is TRBJ2-5; 7 nucleotides align to TRBD2. Germline V gene lookup returns CDR1 LGHDT and CDR2 YNNKEL (reference sequence). The CDR3 loop spans 14 amino acids. The DNA for the CDR3 is TGTGCCAGCAGCCAAGATCACCGGGGGGATGAGCGGTTCTTC. Its protein product is CASSQDHRGDERFF.

With regard to this clonotype: This may be a read error: a much more frequent sequence differs by one nucleotide. The rearrangement links TRBV29-1 to TRBJ2-1, with 7 bases identical to TRBD2. In germline, CDR1 is SQVTM, CDR2 ANQGSEA. This CDR3 region has 13 residues. DNA of the CDR3: TGCAGCGTTGAGCGGGGGAAATACAATGTGCAGTTCTTC. Residues: CSVERGKYNVQFF.

This clonotype was counted many times. CDR3 DNA: TGCGCCAGCAGCTTGGGACAGACAGTTGATGAGACCCAGTACTTC. Translating gives CASSLGQTVDETQYF. This chain links TRBV5-1 with TRBJ2-5, with D perhaps matching TRBD1 (5 bases). V lost 0 bases and J 5 bases, leaving 14 bases between the germline ends. Germline V gene data show CDR1 as SGHRS and CDR2 as YFSETQ. The CDR3 covers 15 residues.

The chain couples TRBV7-9 to TRBJ1-5; D possibly corresponds to TRBD1 (6 bases). Germline CDR1 is SEHNR and CDR2 is FQNEAQ (reference sequence). Trimming left V 3 bases short and J 7 bases short, with 22 bases between. The CDR3 length is 17 residues. This CDR3 is CASSLERDTAGTQPQHF. For the CDR3, the DNA is TGTGCCAGCAGCTTGGAAAGGGACACCGCGGGCACACAGCCCCAGCATTTT. The whole variable domain, remainder taken from reference TRBV7-9 and TRBJ1-5, is DTGVSQNPRHKITKRGQNVTFRCDPISEHNRLYWYRQTLGQGPEFLTYFQNEAQLEKSRLLSDRFSAERPKGSFSTLEIQRTEQGDSAMYLCASSLERDTAGTQPQHFGDGTRLSIL.

This clonotype occurred many times. The genes are TRBV6-1 and TRBJ2-7; no clear D gene. The CDR3 is made up of 11 amino acids. With 6 bases removed from V and 2 bases from J, the gap between germline ends came to 5 bases. Germline values: CDR1 MNHNS, CDR2 SASEGT. The DNA for the CDR3 is TGTGCCAGCAGGGCCGCCTACGAGCAGTACTTC. It is translated as CASRAAYEQYF.